What follows are 24 T cell receptor beta chains derived from one specimen sequenced in a study of blood T cell repertoires in COVID-19. Clones were sequenced by immunoSEQ multiplex PCR, and TCRdb holds only the in-frame ones, with some missing. The sample yields around 260,000 clones, roughly 90% seen once. Sequencing used PBMCs or T cells enriched from blood (not recorded which). Receptors originate from a woman in her 30s who had recovered from COVID-19.

V and J are TRBV7-2 and TRBJ1-3; perhaps TRBD1 as D (5 bases). The CDR3 has 18 amino acids. The V end was cut by 1 base, the J end by 3 bases, with 19 bases between. Germline V gene data show CDR1 as SGHTA and CDR2 as FQGNSA. For the CDR3, the DNA is TGTGCCAGCAGCTTAGTGGGGGGTCCGGGGGGTTTTGGAAACACCATATATTTT. Protein product: CASSLVGGPGGFGNTIYF.

The V and J genes are TRBV7-2 and TRBJ2-1; possible D gene TRBD2, 5 bases. V shed 5 bases and J shed 9 bases, with 17 bases lying between them. The CDR3 length is 14 residues. In germline, CDR1 is SGHTA, CDR2 FQGNSA. The CDR3 sequence: CASSPQAEISEQFF. Written as DNA, the CDR3 is TGTGCCAGCAGCCCCCAAGCGGAAATCAGTGAGCAGTTCTTC.

This chain uses TRBV18 with TRBJ1-2; maybe TRBD1 (5 bases). The ends were cut back, 6 bases at V and 4 bases at J, with 18 bases in the middle. There are 15 residues in the CDR3. Germline loops: CDR1 KGHSH, CDR2 LQKENI. The CDR3 here is CASSETDESSYGYTF. CDR3 coding DNA: TGTGCCAGCTCCGAGACAGACGAGTCCTCCTATGGCTACACCTTC.

The rearrangement links TRBV5-1 to TRBJ1-1; 9 positions match TRBD1. The germline V gene has CDR1 SGHRS and CDR2 YFSETQ. Unmatched junction bases numbered 4, after V lost 3 bases and J lost 4 bases. This CDR3 has 14 amino acids. The CDR3 here is CASSSGQGFTEAFF. The CDR3 DNA reads as TGCGCCAGCAGCTCGGGACAGGGTTTCACTGAAGCTTTCTTT.

The chain links TRBV2 to TRBJ2-5, with TRBD2 identical over 8 bases. The germline gives CDR1 SNHLY, CDR2 FYNNEI. This CDR3 has 15 amino acids. V lost 2 bases and J lost 2; bases outside the gene matches: 4. In nucleotides, the CDR3 is TGTGCCAGCAGTGAATGGCGGGAGGCGCAAGAGACCCAGTACTTC. Translation gives CASSEWREAQETQYF.

This chain joins TRBV15 and TRBJ1-6, with TRBD1 as a possible D gene (6 bases). This CDR3 has 13 residues. The V end was cut by 9 bases, the J end by 8 bases, with 14 bases between. Germline CDR1 and CDR2: LNHNV and YYDKDF (reference sequence). CDR3 region: CATSGHLDSPLHF. The DNA of the CDR3 is TGTGCCACATCGGGACACCTTGATTCACCCCTCCACTTT.

The chain couples TRBV9 to TRBJ2-7; 7 bases agree with TRBD2. This CDR3 spans 15 amino acids. Germline lookup yields CDR1 SGDLS and CDR2 YYNGEE. Unmatched junction bases numbered 12, after V lost 7 bases and J lost 2 bases. CDR3 nucleotide sequence: TGTGCCAGCTCAGAATCTAGCGGCCGAACCTACGAGCAGTACTTC. Its protein is CASSESSGRTYEQYF. The variable domain in full, completed from reference TRBV9 and TRBJ2-7, reads DSGVTQTPKHLITATGQRVTLRCSPRSGDLSVYWYQQSLDQGLQFLIQYYNGEERAKGNILERFSAQQFPDLHSELNLSSLELGDSALYFCASSESSGRTYEQYFGPGTRLTVT.

This clone appeared a single time. The rearrangement uses TRBV19 and TRBJ2-3; possible D gene TRBD1, 6 bases. CDR3 length equals 14 residues. Germline CDR1 and CDR2: LNHDA and SQIVND (reference sequence). With 6 bases removed from V and 4 bases from J, the gap between germline ends came to 14 bases. CDR3 coding DNA: TGTGCCAGTAGACAGGGAATAGTAGCAGATACGCAGTATTTT. Amino acid sequence: CASRQGIVADTQYF.

V gene TRBV6-5 combines with J gene TRBJ2-1, with 9 bases that match TRBD2. CDR3 length: 15 amino acids. CDR1 is MNHEY and CDR2 is SVGAGI in the germline V gene. V shed 6 bases and J 6 bases; nucleotides not matched to a gene: 9. In nucleotides, the CDR3 is TGTGCCAGCAGCCCCGGGGTAGCGGGAGTCAATGAGCAGTTCTTC. Translation gives CASSPGVAGVNEQFF.

A single count supports this clone. The J gene is TRBJ1-1, the V gene TRBV14; the D is unclear. V was clipped by 0 bases and J by 3 bases, with 17 bases between them. The CDR3 extends over 17 amino acids. CDR1 is SGHDN and CDR2 is FVKESK in the germline V gene. CDR3 DNA: TGTGCCAGCAGCCAAGAGGGGATCGGGGTGAGGGACACTGAAGCTTTCTTT. Amino acids: CASSQEGIGVRDTEAFF.

The rearrangement links TRBV10-3 to TRBJ1-2; TRBD1 matches 9 bases. The CDR3 sequence is 13 residues long. CDR1 and CDR2 from the germline V gene are ENHRY and SYGVKD. Unmatched junction bases numbered 6, after V lost 7 bases and J lost 6 bases. CDR3 amino acids: CAITRDRDNGYTF. The CDR3 DNA is TGTGCCATCACTCGGGACAGGGATAATGGCTACACCTTC.

The rearrangement joins TRBV5-4 to TRBJ1-2, with a tentative D call TRBD1 (6 bases). Trimming removed 7 bases at V and 5 bases at J, with 21 bases between. Per germline, CDR1 SGHNT and CDR2 YYREEE (reference sequence). This CDR3 is built from 15 residues. In DNA form, the CDR3 reads TGTGCCAGCGTCCCTCAAGGGGGATCATGGTATGGCTACACCTTC. Its translation is CASVPQGGSWYGYTF. Together with reference TRBV5-4 and TRBJ1-2, the CDR3 gives the full variable domain: ETGVTQSPTHLIKTRGQQVTLRCSSQSGHNTVSWYQQALGQGPQFIFQYYREEENGRGNFPPRFSGLQFPNYSSELNVNALELDDSALYLCASVPQGGSWYGYTFGSGTRLTVV.

The V and J genes are TRBV7-9 and TRBJ2-5; 9 nucleotides line up with TRBD1. V lost 1 base, J lost 5 bases, and 11 bases stayed unmatched. The CDR3 sequence is 17 residues long. CDR1 is SEHNR, CDR2 FQNEAQ, per germline (reference sequence). The CDR3 here is CASSLDFGQGLGETQYF. CDR3 nucleotide sequence: TGTGCCAGCAGCTTAGATTTTGGACAGGGGCTGGGGGAGACCCAGTACTTC.

The chain employs TRBV28 and TRBJ1-6; 8 bases agree with TRBD1. V lost 10 bases and J lost 10; bases outside the gene matches: 9. Germline CDR1 MDHEN, CDR2 SYDVKM. The CDR3 length is 13 residues. CDR3 region: CATLDRDGSPLHF. CDR3 bases: TGTGCCACCTTGGACAGGGATGGATCACCCCTCCACTTT.

The chain joins TRBV9 to TRBJ1-2, with 8 bases aligning to TRBD1. From germline, CDR1 is SGDLS and CDR2 YYNGEE. V was clipped by 5 bases and J by 6 bases; unmatched bases: 9. The CDR3 is made up of 14 amino acids. The CDR3, as DNA: TGTGCCAGCAGTGACGACCCAGGGGGCGATGGCTACACCTTC. Encoded protein: CASSDDPGGDGYTF.

This clone turned up a few times. The chain couples TRBV15 to TRBJ2-3, with D possibly TRBD2 on 7 matching bases. The V and J ends lost 8 bases and 4 bases respectively, with 16 bases between them. CDR1 and CDR2 (germline): LNHNV, YYDKDF (reference sequence). This CDR3 is built from 14 residues. The CDR3 DNA sequence: TGTGCCACCGCCCGTTGGGGGGGCGCAGATACGCAGTATTTT. Translation gives CATARWGGADTQYF.

This clone was seen once. For the CDR3, the DNA is TGTGCCAGTAGTCGGGACAGGTGGGCCTACAATGAGCAGTTCTTC. Amino acid sequence: CASSRDRWAYNEQFF. The chain carries TRBV19 and TRBJ2-1, with 8 bases matching TRBD1. The V gene's germline CDR1 is LNHDA and CDR2 SQIVND (reference sequence). V shed 5 bases and J 2 bases; nucleotides not matched to a gene: 5. This CDR3 contains 15 residues. Full variable domain (missing parts from reference TRBV19 and TRBJ2-1): DGGITQSPKYLFRKEGQNVTLSCEQNLNHDAMYWYRQDPGQGLRLIYYSQIVNDFQKGDIAEGYSVSREKKESFPLTVTSAQKNPTAFYLCASSRDRWAYNEQFFGPGTRLTVL.

The CDR3 DNA is TGTGCCAGCAAGTTGACAGGGGCCTACGAGCAGTACTTC. This gives the protein CASKLTGAYEQYF. V gene TRBV5-5 combines with J gene TRBJ2-7, with TRBD1 matching 8 bases. V was clipped by 6 bases and J by 2 bases; unmatched bases: 4. Germline assignment: CDR1 SGHKS and CDR2 YYEKEE (reference sequence). The CDR3 is 13 amino acids.

V gene TRBV5-8 combines with J gene TRBJ1-3; D possibly corresponds to TRBD1 (6 bases). Germline loops: CDR1 SGHTS, CDR2 YDEGEE. The CDR3 is 16 residues long. Trimming left V 4 bases short and J 0 bases short, with 14 bases between. The DNA for the CDR3 is TGTGCCAGCAGCCGTCGGACAGCGCTCTCTGGAAACACCATATATTTT. Amino acid sequence: CASSRRTALSGNTIYF.

The chain combines TRBV5-4 with TRBJ2-7, with 8 bases matching TRBD2. The CDR3 runs to 14 residues. Per the germline V gene, CDR1 is SGHNT and CDR2 is YYREEE (reference sequence). J was trimmed by 2 bases and V by 5 bases; bases with no gene match: 6. The CDR3 sequence is CASRPGLDAYEQYF. CDR3 coding DNA: TGTGCCAGCAGACCGGGACTAGATGCCTACGAGCAGTACTTC.

The V gene is TRBV24-1, the J gene TRBJ2-3, with 9 positions matching TRBD2. J was trimmed by 2 bases and V by 3 bases; bases with no gene match: 11. CDR3 length: 18 amino acids. Germline-derived CDR1 and CDR2 are KGHDR and SFDVKD. CDR3 sequence (DNA): TGTGCCACCAGTGATCTTGAGTCTCTAGCGGGGAACACAGATACGCAGTATTTT. Its protein is CATSDLESLAGNTDTQYF.

The chain employs TRBV6-4 and TRBJ1-1; 8 bases are a match to TRBD1. Trimming at V came to 5 bases and at J to 7 bases, leaving 12 bases not matched to a gene. The CDR3 covers 15 residues. Germline V gene lookup returns CDR1 MRHNA and CDR2 SNTAGT. The DNA for the CDR3 is TGTGCCAGCAGTCCAGGGACAGGCGGCCGATTTGAAGCTTTCTTT. It encodes CASSPGTGGRFEAFF.

The gene calls are TRBV9 and TRBJ2-2, with D perhaps matching TRBD1 (6 bases). The CDR3 is 16 residues long. Per germline, CDR1 SGDLS and CDR2 YYNGEE. Trimming took off 3 bases at V and 2 bases at J, with 14 bases between the two ends. The chain's CDR3 is CASSARGRRNTGELFF. The DNA for the CDR3 is TGTGCCAGCAGCGCTAGGGGGAGACGAAACACCGGGGAGCTGTTTTTT.

The J gene is TRBJ2-1, the V gene TRBV6-2 or TRBV6-3; the D gene is possibly TRBD2 (6 bases). V lost 5 bases and J lost 6, with 14 bases in between. This CDR3 comprises 14 residues. CDR1 is MNHEY and CDR2 is SVGEGT in the germline V gene. The CDR3, as DNA: TGTGCCAGCAGTAACCTGGGGACTCTCAATGAGCAGTTCTTC. This codes for CASSNLGTLNEQFF.